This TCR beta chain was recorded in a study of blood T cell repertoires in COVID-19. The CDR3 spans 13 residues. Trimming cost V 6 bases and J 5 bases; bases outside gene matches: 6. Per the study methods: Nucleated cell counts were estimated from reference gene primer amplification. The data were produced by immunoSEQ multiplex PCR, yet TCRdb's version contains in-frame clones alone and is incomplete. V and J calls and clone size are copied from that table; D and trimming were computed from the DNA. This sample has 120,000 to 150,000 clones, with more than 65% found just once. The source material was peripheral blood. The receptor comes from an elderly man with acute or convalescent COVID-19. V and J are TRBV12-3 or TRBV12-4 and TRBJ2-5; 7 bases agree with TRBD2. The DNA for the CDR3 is TGTGCCAGCAGATACGGGACTACCGAGACCCAGTACTTC. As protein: CASRYGTTETQYF.